This is a list of T cell receptor beta chains from one sample in a study of long-term antiretroviral therapy in people with HIV. The method was immunoSEQ multiplex PCR; TCRdb's version includes in-frame clones alone and lacks a portion of them. The sample lists roughly 42,000 clones, around 85% occurring once. The specimen comprised unsorted PBMCs, sampled 1.2 years after starting antiretroviral therapy. Receptors originate from a woman aged 50 to 60 with HIV. CDR3s include the opening cysteine and the closing phenylalanine or tryptophan. D genes are given only for firm matches. The listing skips clone size in some rows; elsewhere it reads once, few, many or a size class.

cdr3_length,j_call,v_call,d_call,clone_size,cdr3_aa,cdr3_nt
14,TRBJ2-1,TRBV2,TRBD1,-,CASGGDRVYNEQFF,TGTGCCAGTGGGGGGGACAGGGTCTACAATGAGCAGTTCTTC
13,TRBJ2-3,TRBV19,-,-,CASSPSLVDTQYF,TGTGCCAGTAGTCCCTCACTAGTGGACACGCAGTATTTT
19,TRBJ1-1,TRBV15,-,-,CATSRDPSTGITINTEAFF,TGTGCCACCAGCAGAGATCCGTCAACAGGGATAACTATAAACACTGAAGCTTTCTTT
15,TRBJ2-7,TRBV5-4,-,-,CASSLEGTVPYEQYF,TGTGCCAGCAGCTTGGAGGGGACGGTCCCCTACGAGCAGTACTTC
15,TRBJ2-7,TRBV2,-,-,CASRPTGEGTYEQYF,TGTGCCAGCAGGCCCACAGGGGAGGGGACCTACGAGCAGTACTTC
13,TRBJ2-3,TRBV6-1,-,-,CASRGGMPDTQYF,TGTGCCAGCAGAGGCGGGATGCCAGATACGCAGTATTTT
15,TRBJ1-2,TRBV5-4,TRBD1,-,CASSPYRGPEGGYTF,TGTGCCAGCAGCCCGTACAGGGGGCCCGAGGGGGGCTACACCTTC
11,TRBJ2-1,TRBV4-3,-,once,CASRGANEQFF,TGCGCCAGCAGGGGGGCCAATGAGCAGTTCTTC
13,TRBJ1-5,TRBV18,-,-,CASSPQRNQPQHF,TGTGCCAGCTCACCACAGAGAAATCAGCCCCAGCATTTT
16,TRBJ2-7,TRBV7-2,-,-,CASSFTRGPGPYEQYF,TGTGCCAGCAGCTTCACCCGCGGCCCAGGACCCTACGAGCAGTACTTC
14,TRBJ2-2,TRBV19,-,few,CASSIWAETGELFF,TGTGCCAGTAGTATATGGGCAGAAACCGGGGAGCTGTTTTTT
14,TRBJ2-2,TRBV2,TRBD1,few,CASSWTGDTGELFF,TGTGCCAGCAGTTGGACAGGGGACACCGGGGAGCTGTTTTTT
15,TRBJ1-1,TRBV4-2,-,-,CASSQYPNGGSEAFF,TGTGCCAGCAGCCAATATCCGAACGGGGGGTCTGAAGCTTTCTTT
14,TRBJ2-2,TRBV2,-,-,CASRTSGLFGELFF,TGTGCCAGCAGGACGTCCGGACTTTTCGGGGAGCTGTTTTTT
13,TRBJ1-2,TRBV6-5,-,-,CASSKDTNYGYTF,TGTGCCAGCAGCAAGGACACTAACTATGGCTACACCTTC
14,TRBJ1-1,TRBV5-6,-,once,CASSPVGLDTEAFF,TGTGCCAGCAGCCCAGTAGGCCTCGACACTGAAGCTTTCTTT
15,TRBJ2-3,TRBV5-1,-,-,CASSLQAGGTDTQYF,TGCGCCAGCAGCTTACAAGCTGGGGGCACAGATACGCAGTATTTT
13,TRBJ1-1,TRBV7-3,-,-,CASSFRGEAEAFF,TGTGCCAGCAGCTTTAGGGGCGAGGCTGAAGCTTTCTTT
13,TRBJ1-1,TRBV11-2,-,once,CASSFAGGAEAFF,TGTGCCAGCAGCTTTGCAGGAGGGGCTGAAGCTTTCTTT
14,TRBJ1-1,TRBV7-9,-,-,CASSSGGGNTEAFF,TGTGCCAGCAGCTCCGGCGGGGGGAACACTGAAGCTTTCTTT
14,TRBJ2-3,TRBV9,-,-,CASSVEGLTDTQYF,TGTGCCAGCAGCGTAGAGGGACTTACAGATACGCAGTATTTT
14,TRBJ1-2,TRBV5-1,TRBD1,-,CASSLGGQGQGYTF,TGCGCCAGCAGCTTGGGAGGACAGGGGCAAGGCTACACCTTC
15,TRBJ1-1,TRBV6-6,-,-,CASSYPHRVNTEAFF,TGTGCCAGCAGTTACCCGCACAGGGTGAACACTGAAGCTTTCTTT
15,TRBJ2-2,TRBV2,TRBD2,-,CASSEASGGPGELFF,TGTGCCAGCAGTGAGGCTAGCGGGGGCCCCGGGGAGCTGTTTTTT
12,TRBJ1-1,TRBV10-3,-,-,CAIIRSNTEAFF,TGTGCCATCATCCGGAGTAACACTGAAGCTTTCTTT
14,TRBJ1-1,TRBV18,TRBD1,-,CASSTGQANTEAFF,TGTGCCAGCTCGACGGGACAGGCCAACACTGAAGCTTTCTTT
11,TRBJ2-5,TRBV27,-,-,CAPANGETQYF,TGTGCCCCAGCGAACGGAGAGACCCAGTACTTC
15,TRBJ1-5,TRBV6-1,TRBD1,-,CASSAQTGGGQPQHF,TGTGCCAGCAGTGCCCAGACAGGGGGTGGCCAGCCCCAGCATTTT
13,TRBJ2-5,TRBV10-2,-,-,CASSGGSQETQYF,TGCGCCAGCAGTGGGGGCAGCCAAGAGACCCAGTACTTC
15,TRBJ1-1,TRBV7-3,-,-,CASSLSTNMNTEAFF,TGTGCCAGCAGCTTATCGACAAATATGAACACTGAAGCTTTCTTT
14,TRBJ1-2,TRBV27,TRBD1,-,CASSPDRVGGGYTF,TGTGCCAGCAGCCCCGACAGGGTTGGGGGGGGCTACACCTTC
14,TRBJ1-6,TRBV6-5,-,-,CASRTGGIQSPLHF,TGTGCCAGCAGAACCGGGGGAATTCAATCACCCCTCCACTTT
15,TRBJ1-3,TRBV19,-,once,CASSKLITSGNTIYF,TGTGCCAGTAGTAAACTCATAACCTCTGGAAACACCATATATTTT
17,TRBJ2-3,TRBV5-1,TRBD2,-,CASSLSKLAGDTDTQYF,TGCGCCAGCAGCTTGTCTAAGCTAGCGGGGGATACAGATACGCAGTATTTT
16,TRBJ1-4,TRBV5-4,TRBD1,-,CASSLAGQGFGEKLFF,TGTGCCAGCAGCTTGGCCGGACAGGGTTTCGGAGAAAAACTGTTTTTT
16,TRBJ1-5,TRBV10-2,-,-,CASSEPGPLSNQPQHF,TGCGCCAGCAGTGAGCCGGGACCGCTTAGCAATCAGCCCCAGCATTTT
15,TRBJ2-7,TRBV19,-,few,CASSIVGSGTYEQYF,TGTGCCAGTAGTATAGTTGGCAGTGGAACCTACGAGCAGTACTTC
16,TRBJ2-7,TRBV21-1,-,-,CASSTEPDRSRYEQYF,TGTGCCAGCAGCACCGAACCGGACAGGTCTCGCTACGAGCAGTACTTC
15,TRBJ1-2,TRBV6-5,TRBD1,once,CASSYSGQGNYGYTF,TGTGCCAGCAGTTATTCAGGACAGGGGAACTATGGCTACACCTTC
14,TRBJ1-6,TRBV6-1,TRBD1,-,CASTTDRGNSPLHF,TGTGCCAGCACTACCGACAGGGGCAATTCACCCCTCCACTTT
11,TRBJ2-5,TRBV2,-,-,CASRGGETQYF,TGTGCCAGCAGGGGTGGAGAGACCCAGTACTTC
14,TRBJ2-2,TRBV7-9,TRBD1,-,CASSFHRGTGELFF,TGTGCCAGCAGCTTTCACAGGGGCACCGGGGAGCTGTTTTTT
13,TRBJ2-7,TRBV19,-,-,CASTSGMNYEQYF,TGTGCCAGTACGTCCGGCATGAACTACGAGCAGTACTTC
16,TRBJ2-3,TRBV5-1,TRBD2,-,CASRRRLAGGTDTQYF,TGCGCCAGCAGACGTAGACTAGCGGGGGGCACAGATACGCAGTATTTT
15,TRBJ1-5,TRBV2,-,-,CASSPRDRAGQPQHF,TGTGCCAGCAGTCCTCGTGATAGGGCTGGTCAGCCCCAGCATTTT